These 27 T cell receptor beta chains share one sample of origin, sequenced in a study of T cells in Graves' hyperthyroidism and ophthalmopathy (dated by TCRdb to the late 2010s). Receptor libraries were prepared by multiplex PCR. The reads were generated on an Illumina HiSeq 2000. The TCR beta CDR3 regions were amplified from the RNA transcripts. The TCR CDR3 was subjected to a first round of RT-PCR using the HTBI primer set and the Qiagen OneStep RT-PCR kit. The public reads were reprocessed in TCRdb via fastp at Q25 and MiXCR, keeping in-frame beta chains. Rows with one shared CDR3 protein collapse into an entry with the most common genes and DNA. The table for this sample lists some 400,000 distinct CDR3 sequences; approximately 15% of them were counted only once. Together, the top ten hold approximately 11% of the sample. The sequencing input was blood. Every receptor here comes from a woman aged 55 to 70 with Graves' hyperthyroidism.

With respect to this clonotype: Since the CDR3 does not end with the conserved phenylalanine or tryptophan, this likely comes from a read error. This chain connects TRBV18 to TRBJ2-2, with D hard to call. The germline V gene encodes CDR1 KGHSH and CDR2 LQKENI. The CDR3 length is 13 residues. V lost 2 bases and J 5 bases, leaving 6 bases between the germline ends. CDR3 in DNA: TGTGCCAGCTCACCAGCCAGGACCGGGGAGCTGTTTCTT. It specifies CASSPARTGELFL.

V usage is TRBV20-1 and J usage is TRBJ2-7; D unresolved. The CDR3 spans 13 residues. Trimming took 6 bases from V and 1 from J, leaving 13 bases between them. Per the germline V gene, CDR1 is DFQATT and CDR2 is SNEGSKA (reference sequence). The CDR3 bases are TGCAGTGCCTCCCCGCCCGGATCCTACGAGCAGTACTTC. It encodes CSASPPGSYEQYF.

This chain links TRBV25-1 with TRBJ1-2, with a possible D match to TRBD1 (5 bases). The V end lost 5 bases, the J end lost 9 bases, and 16 bases lay between the germline ends. This CDR3 has 13 residues. Germline V gene data show CDR1 as MGHDK and CDR2 as SYGVNS. The CDR3 bases are TGTGCCAGCAGTACTGGGGACTCCCGCAGCTACACCTTC. Translation gives CASSTGDSRSYTF.

The V and J genes are TRBV5-8 and TRBJ1-1, with D unclear. V was clipped by 5 bases and J by 5 bases, with 10 bases between them. Germline assignment: CDR1 SGHTS and CDR2 YDEGEE. The CDR3 has 12 residues. Here the CDR3 DNA reads TGTGCCAGCAGTCAAAGAAGGACTGAAGCTTTCTTT. Translation: CASSQRRTEAFF.

Only a few counts were recorded for this clonotype. This chain links TRBV7-9 with TRBJ1-2; TRBD1 matches at 7 bases. Trimming took 5 bases from V and 4 from J; bases not matched to a gene: 10. Germline V gene data show CDR1 as SEHNR and CDR2 as FQNEAQ (reference sequence). This CDR3 is built from 15 residues. In DNA form, the CDR3 reads TGTGCCAGCAGCCGACCCTTACAGGGGAGCTATGGCTACACCTTC. Its translation is CASSRPLQGSYGYTF.

As regards this clonotype: One base away lies a much larger clone, so this may be a sequencing read error. The chain combines TRBV10-1 with TRBJ2-1, with TRBD2 matching 11 bases. Per germline, CDR1 WNHNN and CDR2 SYGVQD (reference sequence). The length of the CDR3 is 14 residues. This CDR3 reads CATLTSGSYSEQFF. In nucleotides, the CDR3 is TGCGCCACCCTCACTAGCGGGAGTTACAGTGAGCAGTTCTTC.

At least ten counts were recorded for this clonotype. V gene TRBV7-9 combines with J gene TRBJ1-1, with unresolved D. V lost 2 bases, J lost 1 base, and 8 bases lay in between. The germline CDR1 and CDR2 sequences are SEHNR and FQNEAQ (reference sequence). There are 14 residues in the CDR3. CDR3 sequence: CASSLNLANTEAFF. CDR3 DNA: TGTGCCAGCAGCTTAAACCTGGCGAACACTGAAGCTTTCTTT. The whole variable domain, remainder taken from reference TRBV7-9 and TRBJ1-1, is DTGVSQNPRHKITKRGQNVTFRCDPISEHNRLYWYRQTLGQGPEFLTYFQNEAQLEKSRLLSDRFSAERPKGSFSTLEIQRTEQGDSAMYLCASSLNLANTEAFFGQGTRLTVV.

This clonotype occurred many times. In DNA, the CDR3 is TGTGCCAGTAGTGCCAGGCGAGGGGACACTGAAGCTTTCTTT. Translating gives CASSARRGDTEAFF. V usage is TRBV19 and J usage is TRBJ1-1; the D gene is possibly TRBD1 (5 bases). CDR1 and CDR2 from the germline V gene are LNHDA and SQIVND (reference sequence). V was pared by 5 bases and J by 3 bases, with 13 bases between. The CDR3 totals 14 residues. Full variable domain (rest looked up from reference TRBV19 and TRBJ1-1): DGGITQSPKYLFRKEGQNVTLSCEQNLNHDAMYWYRQDPGQGLRLIYYSQIVNDFQKGDIAEGYSVSREKKESFPLTVTSAQKNPTAFYLCASSARRGDTEAFFGQGTRLTVV.

This clonotype was seen ten or more times. The J gene is TRBJ2-5, the V gene TRBV11-2, with D possibly TRBD2 on 6 matching bases. The CDR3 contains 15 residues. The V end was cut by 5 bases, the J end by 5 bases, with 18 bases between. Germline V CDR1 and CDR2: SGHAT, FQNNGV. CDR3 region: CASSLSGTGEETQYF. CDR3 bases: TGTGCCAGCAGCCTGTCCGGGACTGGAGAGGAGACCCAGTACTTC.

This clonotype was seen once. Here the CDR3 DNA reads TGTGCCACCAGTGATCGGACAGGGGGGCCCGGGGAGCTGTTTTTT. It encodes CATSDRTGGPGELFF. The chain combines TRBV24-1 with TRBJ2-2; 10 bases are shared with TRBD1. The ends lost 3 bases at V and 6 bases at J; junction bases unmatched: 3. The CDR3 runs to 15 residues. CDR1 is KGHDR and CDR2 is SFDVKD in the germline V gene.

In regard to this clonotype: A much larger clone lies a single base off, so this may be a read error. The chain has TRBV3-1 and TRBJ2-1; D is undetermined. Per the germline V gene, CDR1 is LGHDT and CDR2 is YNNKEL (reference sequence). The CDR3 runs to 14 residues. Trimming shortened V by 0 bases and J by 7 bases, and 10 bases separated the two germline ends. CDR3 amino acids: CASSQEDFYNEQFF. In nucleotides, the CDR3 is TGTGCCAGCAGCCAAGAAGATTTTTATAATGAGCAGTTCTTC.

This clonotype was counted a few times. The J gene is TRBJ2-7, the V gene TRBV12-3 or TRBV12-4; tentatively, D is TRBD1 (6 bases). Trimming left V 5 bases short and J 9 bases short, with 20 bases between. This CDR3 contains 14 residues. The CDR3 nucleotides read TGTGCCAGCAGTGGGGGCATTGGTCCGACCGGGCAGTACTTC. Translating gives CASSGGIGPTGQYF.

This clonotype came up many times. The chain carries TRBV6-2 or TRBV6-3 and TRBJ2-2; 8 nucleotides line up with TRBD1. The CDR3 runs 16 residues. Losses at the gene ends were 2 bases for V and 6 bases for J; bases not matched to a gene: 8. Germline V gene sequence: CDR1 MNHEY, CDR2 SVGEGT. The DNA of the CDR3 is TGTGCCAGCAGTTACGTCGGACAGGGTTCGTCCGGGGAGCTGTTTTTT. Translation: CASSYVGQGSSGELFF.

This clonotype was picked up many times. The chain employs TRBV6-5 and TRBJ1-2; 10 nucleotides line up with TRBD1. There are 17 residues in the CDR3. Germline assignment: CDR1 MNHEY and CDR2 SVGAGI. J lost 0 bases, V lost 2 bases, and 6 bases had no gene match. This chain's CDR3 is CASSYDGQGVANYGYTF. CDR3 nucleotides: TGTGCCAGCAGTTACGACGGACAGGGGGTTGCTAACTATGGCTACACCTTC.

This clonotype was found a few times. The chain couples TRBV28 to TRBJ2-7; tentatively, D is TRBD1 or TRBD2 (6 bases each). Per the germline V gene, CDR1 is MDHEN and CDR2 is SYDVKM. The CDR3 sequence is 16 residues long. V was cut by 6 bases and J by 6 bases, with 24 bases left in between. CDR3 sequence (DNA): TGTGCCAGCAGCGCGGGAATATCACAGGGATCCCTCGAGCAGTACTTC. It codes for CASSAGISQGSLEQYF.

This clonotype was counted ten times or more. This chain joins TRBV2 and TRBJ1-5; D is undetermined. The CDR3 extends over 15 amino acids. Germline values: CDR1 SNHLY, CDR2 FYNNEI. Trimming took 5 bases from V and 0 from J, leaving 11 bases between them. The DNA of the CDR3 is TGTGCCAGCAGTACCCATGGGTCTAGCAATCAGCCCCAGCATTTT. Residues: CASSTHGSSNQPQHF.

In regard to this clonotype: The junction differs from germline at one of its ends, possibly a read error. CDR3 loop: CSGKVRALETRYF. The CDR3 nucleotides are TGCAGTGGTAAAGTTAGGGCCCTTGAGACCCGGTACTTC. This chain uses TRBV20-1 with TRBJ2-5; D gene ambiguous. This CDR3 has 13 amino acids. The germline V gene has CDR1 DFQATT and CDR2 SNEGSKA (reference sequence).

A single count supports this clonotype. This may stem from a read error, because a much larger clone lies one nucleotide away. The chain joins TRBV12-5 to TRBJ2-5; the match to TRBD1 covers 8 bases. CDR1 is LGHNT and CDR2 is FRNRAP in the germline V gene. V gave up 1 base and J gave up 2 bases; unmatched junction bases: 0. The CDR3 spans 14 residues. The CDR3 loop is CASGLGTGQETQYF. The CDR3 DNA is TGTGCTAGTGGTTTGGGGACAGGGCAAGAGACCCAGTACTTC.

The genes are TRBV6-5 and TRBJ1-2, with D maybe TRBD1 (5 bases). Germline V lookup: CDR1 MNHEY, CDR2 SVGAGI. Trimming shortened V by 0 bases and J by 4 bases, and 12 bases separated the two germline ends. The CDR3 totals 15 residues. CDR3 DNA: TGTGCCAGCAGTTACTCGAGGGGAGTATTCTATGGCTACACCTTC. Residues: CASSYSRGVFYGYTF.

This clonotype appeared many times. In DNA, the CDR3 is TGTGCCAGCAGCCCAGTCCACACTGAAGCTTTCTTT. Its protein product is CASSPVHTEAFF. The V gene is TRBV7-2, the J gene TRBJ1-1; D not resolved. There are 12 residues in the CDR3. Trimming stripped 5 bases from V and 3 bases from J, with 7 bases between. Looked up from germline, CDR1 is SGHTA and CDR2 is FQGNSA.

This clonotype was counted ten times or more. This rearrangement joins TRBV28 to TRBJ2-3; TRBD2 agrees at 11 bases. This CDR3 has 18 amino acids. V gave up 4 bases and J gave up 1 base; unmatched junction bases: 10. Germline CDR1 and CDR2: MDHEN and SYDVKM. The CDR3: CASSSRLGTSGRTDTQYF. The CDR3 DNA follows: TGTGCCAGCAGTTCTCGCCTCGGGACTAGCGGCCGCACAGATACGCAGTATTTT.

The chain carries TRBV24-1 and TRBJ2-7; TRBD1 matches at 7 bases. Germline V CDR1 and CDR2: KGHDR, SFDVKD. There are 11 residues in the CDR3. J lost 5 bases, V lost 10 bases, and 4 bases had no gene match. CDR3 region: CATAGGDEQYF. The CDR3 DNA sequence: TGTGCCACGGCAGGGGGTGACGAGCAGTACTTC.

This chain joins TRBV16 and TRBJ1-2; 11 bases match TRBD1. The CDR3 loop spans 15 amino acids. V lost 4 bases and J lost 7; bases outside the gene matches: 8. Germline V CDR1 and CDR2: KGHSY, FQNENV. CDR3 sequence (DNA): TGTGCCAGCAGCCCCTCCGGACAGGGGGCAGGTGGCTACACCTTC. Its translation: CASSPSGQGAGGYTF.

The V call is TRBV20-1, the J call TRBJ2-1; 11 nucleotides agree with TRBD2. Germline V lookup: CDR1 DFQATT, CDR2 SNEGSKA (reference sequence). V lost 0 bases to trimming and J lost 4 bases; unmatched junction nucleotides: 2. There are 15 residues in the CDR3. The CDR3 region is CSARDVAGGYNEQFF. CDR3 coding DNA: TGCAGTGCTAGAGACGTAGCGGGAGGGTACAATGAGCAGTTCTTC.

The table lists this clonotype with a few counts. The rearrangement uses TRBV19 and TRBJ2-3; 9 bases line up with TRBD2. The germline gives CDR1 LNHDA, CDR2 SQIVND (reference sequence). CDR3 length equals 16 residues. With V trimmed by 4 bases and J by 4 bases, 9 bases remained unmatched. The DNA for the CDR3 is TGTGCCAGTAGTACCATAGCGGGAGCGGGCGCAGATACGCAGTATTTT. Protein: CASSTIAGAGADTQYF.

In its sample, this clonotype was seen a few times. The chain is built from TRBV7-3 and TRBJ2-7; D gene ambiguous. The CDR3 totals 15 residues. Germline loops: CDR1 SGHTA, CDR2 FQGTGA. V gave up 2 bases and J gave up 5 bases, with 16 bases separating them. CDR3 sequence reads: CASSLFPRASNEQYF. For the CDR3, the DNA is TGTGCCAGCAGCTTATTTCCTAGGGCCTCTAACGAGCAGTACTTC.

CDR3 region: CASSRTSGSPSEQFF. The CDR3 DNA follows: TGTGCCAGCAGTCGGACTAGCGGGAGCCCCAGTGAGCAGTTCTTC. The chain has TRBV2 and TRBJ2-1, with TRBD2 matching over 13 bases. The junction had 7 bases not matched to a gene; V was cut back by 5 bases and J by 9 bases. Germline V gene data show CDR1 as SNHLY and CDR2 as FYNNEI. The CDR3 consists of 15 residues.